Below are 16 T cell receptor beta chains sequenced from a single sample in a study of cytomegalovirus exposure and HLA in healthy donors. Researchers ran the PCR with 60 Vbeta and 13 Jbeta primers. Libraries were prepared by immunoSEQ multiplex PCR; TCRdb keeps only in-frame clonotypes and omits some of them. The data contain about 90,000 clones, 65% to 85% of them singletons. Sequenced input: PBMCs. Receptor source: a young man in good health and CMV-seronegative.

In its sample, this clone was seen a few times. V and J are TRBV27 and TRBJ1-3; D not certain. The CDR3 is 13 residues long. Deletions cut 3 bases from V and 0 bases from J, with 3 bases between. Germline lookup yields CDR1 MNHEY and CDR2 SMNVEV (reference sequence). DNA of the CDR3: TGTGCCAGCAGTTTGCGCTCTGGAAACACCATATATTTT. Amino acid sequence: CASSLRSGNTIYF.

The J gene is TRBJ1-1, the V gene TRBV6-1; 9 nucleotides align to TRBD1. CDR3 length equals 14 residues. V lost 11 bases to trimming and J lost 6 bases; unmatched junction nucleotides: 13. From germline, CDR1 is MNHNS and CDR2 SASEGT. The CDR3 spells CASSTGTGLSEAFF. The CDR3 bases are TGTGCCTCGTCCACCGGGACAGGGTTGTCTGAAGCTTTCTTT.

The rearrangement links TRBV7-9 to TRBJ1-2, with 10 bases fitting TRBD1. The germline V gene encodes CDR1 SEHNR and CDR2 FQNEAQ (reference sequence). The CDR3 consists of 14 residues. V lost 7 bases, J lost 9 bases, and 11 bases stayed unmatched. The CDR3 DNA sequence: TGTGCCAGCACCGGAGACCGGGACAGGGGAAGCTACACCTTC. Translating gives CASTGDRDRGSYTF. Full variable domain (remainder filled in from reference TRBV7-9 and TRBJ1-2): DTGVSQNPRHKITKRGQNVTFRCDPISEHNRLYWYRQTLGQGPEFLTYFQNEAQLEKSRLLSDRFSAERPKGSFSTLEIQRTEQGDSAMYLCASTGDRDRGSYTFGSGTRLTVV.

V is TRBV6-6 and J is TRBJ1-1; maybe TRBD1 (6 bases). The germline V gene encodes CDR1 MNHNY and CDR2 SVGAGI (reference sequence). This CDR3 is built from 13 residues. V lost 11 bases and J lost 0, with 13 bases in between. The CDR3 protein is CASRTVVNTEAFF. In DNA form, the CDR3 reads TGTGCCTCGCGGACAGTTGTGAACACTGAAGCTTTCTTT.

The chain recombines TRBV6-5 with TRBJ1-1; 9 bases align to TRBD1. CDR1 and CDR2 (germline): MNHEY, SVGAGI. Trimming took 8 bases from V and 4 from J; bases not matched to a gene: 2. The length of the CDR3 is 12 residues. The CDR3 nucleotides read TGTGCCAGCCGACAGGGGGGCACTGAAGCTTTCTTT. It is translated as CASRQGGTEAFF.

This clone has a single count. The CDR3 coding sequence is TGTGCCAGTACAGGGGGCTGGTCTGATCAGCCCCAGCATTTT. It encodes CASTGGWSDQPQHF. The chain has TRBV19 and TRBJ1-5; 8 nucleotides align to TRBD1. The CDR3 consists of 14 residues. Germline CDR1 is LNHDA and CDR2 is SQIVND (reference sequence). V was pared by 7 bases and J by 5 bases, with 7 bases of the junction left unmatched.

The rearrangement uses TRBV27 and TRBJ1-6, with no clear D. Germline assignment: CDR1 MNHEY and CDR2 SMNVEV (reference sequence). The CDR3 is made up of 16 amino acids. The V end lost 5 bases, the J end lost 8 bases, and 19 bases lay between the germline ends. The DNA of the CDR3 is TGTGCCAGCAGTCCAGACCCGTCCCCGCGGGATTCACCCCTCCACTTT. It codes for CASSPDPSPRDSPLHF.

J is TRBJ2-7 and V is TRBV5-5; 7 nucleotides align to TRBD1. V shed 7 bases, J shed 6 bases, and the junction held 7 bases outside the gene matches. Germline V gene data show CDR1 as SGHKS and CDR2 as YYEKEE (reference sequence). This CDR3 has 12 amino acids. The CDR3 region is CASDQTGFEQYF. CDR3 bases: TGTGCCAGCGACCAGACAGGGTTCGAGCAGTACTTC. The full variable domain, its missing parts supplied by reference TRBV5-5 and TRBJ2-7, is DAGVTQSPTHLIKTRGQQVTLRCSPISGHKSVSWYQQVLGQGPQFIFQYYEKEERGRGNFPDRFSARQFPNYSSELNVNALLLGDSALYLCASDQTGFEQYFGPGTRLTVT.

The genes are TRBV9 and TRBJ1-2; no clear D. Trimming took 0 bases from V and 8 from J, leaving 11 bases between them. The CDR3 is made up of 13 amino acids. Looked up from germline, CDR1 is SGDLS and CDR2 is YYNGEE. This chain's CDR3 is CASSVGQTSGYTF. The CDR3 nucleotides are TGTGCCAGCAGCGTAGGGCAGACAAGCGGCTACACCTTC.

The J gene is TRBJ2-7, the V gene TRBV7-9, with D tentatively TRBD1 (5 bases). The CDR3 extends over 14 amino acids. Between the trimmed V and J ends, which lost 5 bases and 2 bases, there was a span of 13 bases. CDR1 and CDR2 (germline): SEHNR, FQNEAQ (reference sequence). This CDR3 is CASSPRQNPYEQYF. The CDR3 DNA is TGTGCCAGCAGCCCACGACAGAACCCCTACGAGCAGTACTTC.

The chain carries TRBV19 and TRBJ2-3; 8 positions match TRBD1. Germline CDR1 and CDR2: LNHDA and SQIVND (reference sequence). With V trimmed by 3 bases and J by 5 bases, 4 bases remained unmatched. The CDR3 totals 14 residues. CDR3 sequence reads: CASSIGTGQDTQYF. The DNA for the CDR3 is TGTGCCAGTAGTATCGGGACAGGTCAAGATACGCAGTATTTT.

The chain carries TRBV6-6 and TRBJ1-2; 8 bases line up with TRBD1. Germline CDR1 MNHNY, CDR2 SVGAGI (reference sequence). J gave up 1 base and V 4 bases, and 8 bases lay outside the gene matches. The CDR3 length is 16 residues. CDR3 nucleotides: TGTGCCAGCAGTTCCCCCGGACAGGGAAGTAACTATGGCTACACCTTC. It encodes CASSSPGQGSNYGYTF.

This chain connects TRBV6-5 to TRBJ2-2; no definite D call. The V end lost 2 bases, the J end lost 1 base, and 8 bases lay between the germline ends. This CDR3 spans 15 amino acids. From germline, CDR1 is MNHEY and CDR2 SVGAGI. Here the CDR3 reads CASSYVTMNTGELFF. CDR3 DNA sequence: TGTGCCAGCAGTTACGTGACAATGAACACCGGGGAGCTGTTTTTT.

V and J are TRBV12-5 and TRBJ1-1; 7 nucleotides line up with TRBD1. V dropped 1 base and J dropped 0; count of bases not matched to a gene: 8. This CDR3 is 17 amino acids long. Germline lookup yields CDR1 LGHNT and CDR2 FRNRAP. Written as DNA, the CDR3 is TGTGCTAGTGGTTTGGGTCGGGACAGTAAGATGAACACTGAAGCTTTCTTT. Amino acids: CASGLGRDSKMNTEAFF. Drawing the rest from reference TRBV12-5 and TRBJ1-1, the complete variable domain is DARVTQTPRHKVTEMGQEVTMRCQPILGHNTVFWYRQTMMQGLELLAYFRNRAPLDDSGMPKDRFSAEMPDATLATLKIQPSEPRDSAVYFCASGLGRDSKMNTEAFFGQGTRLTVV.

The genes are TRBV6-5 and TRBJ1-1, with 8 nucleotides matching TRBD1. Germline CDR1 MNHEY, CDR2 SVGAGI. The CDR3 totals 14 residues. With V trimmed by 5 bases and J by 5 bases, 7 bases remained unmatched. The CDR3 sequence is CASSRTGSGTEAFF. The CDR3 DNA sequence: TGTGCCAGCAGTCGGACAGGGAGTGGTACTGAAGCTTTCTTT.

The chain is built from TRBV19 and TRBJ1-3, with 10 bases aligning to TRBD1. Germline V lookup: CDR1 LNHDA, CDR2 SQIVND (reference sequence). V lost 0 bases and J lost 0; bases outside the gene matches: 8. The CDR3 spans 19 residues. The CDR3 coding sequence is TGTGCCAGTAGTATAGATTGGGACAGGGGAAAGAGCTCTGGAAACACCATATATTTT. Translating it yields CASSIDWDRGKSSGNTIYF.